This T cell receptor (beta chain) was sequenced in a study of blood T cell repertoires in COVID-19. In the source study's methods: Using reference gene primer amplification, nucleated cell counts were estimated. Profiled with immunoSEQ multiplex PCR; TCRdb holds only in-frame clones, not every one. V and J calls and clone size are as listed in that table; D and trimming were resolved from the DNA. The sample carries approximately 190,000 clones, 80% to 85% recorded once. This clone showed up just once. The sequenced material came from peripheral blood. The sequence derives from a woman between 35 and 50 years old with acute or convalescent COVID-19.

The CDR3 DNA reads as TGCGCCATCGCGTGGAGCCAGGGTTCTGAAGCTTTCTTT. Translation: CAIAWSQGSEAFF. J is TRBJ1-1 and V is TRBV10-2, with a weak D call TRBD1 (5 bases). The CDR3 is 13 amino acids. Germline V gives CDR1 WSHSY, CDR2 SAAADI. Trimming shortened V by 10 bases and J by 6 bases, and 18 bases separated the two germline ends.